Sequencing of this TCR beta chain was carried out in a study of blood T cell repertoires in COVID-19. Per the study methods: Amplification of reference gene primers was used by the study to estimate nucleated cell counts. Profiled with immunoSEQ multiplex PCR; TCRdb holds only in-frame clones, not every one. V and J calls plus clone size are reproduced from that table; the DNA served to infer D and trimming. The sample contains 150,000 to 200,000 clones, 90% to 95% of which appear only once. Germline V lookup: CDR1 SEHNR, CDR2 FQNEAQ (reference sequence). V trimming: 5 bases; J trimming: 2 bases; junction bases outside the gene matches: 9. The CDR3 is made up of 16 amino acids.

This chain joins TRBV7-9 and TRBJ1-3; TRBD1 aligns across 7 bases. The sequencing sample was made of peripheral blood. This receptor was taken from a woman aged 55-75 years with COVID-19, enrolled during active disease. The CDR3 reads CASSPRQGATGNTIYF. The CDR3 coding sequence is TGTGCCAGCAGCCCGAGACAGGGTGCGACTGGAAACACCATATATTTT. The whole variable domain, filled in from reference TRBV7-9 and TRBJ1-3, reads DTGVSQNPRHKITKRGQNVTFRCDPISEHNRLYWYRQTLGQGPEFLTYFQNEAQLEKSRLLSDRFSAERPKGSFSTLEIQRTEQGDSAMYLCASSPRQGATGNTIYFGEGSWLTVV.